Listed below are T cell receptor beta chains from one sample, sequenced in a study of molecular identifiers for immune sequencing clone quantification. TCRdb re-analysed the PCR reads in MiXCR, keeping a single row per CDR3 protein. Counted here are about 320,000 distinct CDR3 sequences, about 20% occurring once; the ten biggest clones make up 0.81%. The source material was naive CD8+ T cells from blood, with Jurkat cell RNA spiked in. The source of these receptors is a human donor in good health. Some libraries in this study had Jurkat cell RNA spiked in. Both conserved end residues are part of each CDR3. The D gene is left open where the match is weak. For some rows the clone size is stated as once, few or many, or as a class when expanded; others skip it.

v_gene	j_gene	d_gene	abundance	CDR3aa	CDR3nt
TRBV7-8	TRBJ2-7	NA	few	CASSPTVGFKSYEQYF	TGTGCCAGCAGCCCAACTGTGGGATTTAAATCCTACGAGCAGTACTTC
TRBV19	TRBJ2-7	TRBD1	NA	CASSSPGQGSPWTSGERYF	TGTGCCAGTAGTAGTCCGGGACAGGGATCTCCCTGGACATCGGGGGAGCGGTACTTC
TRBV5-1	TRBJ2-7	NA	many	CASSLSPETTYYEQYF	TGCGCCAGCAGCTTGTCCCCCGAGACTACTTACTACGAGCAGTACTTC
TRBV28	TRBJ2-5	TRBD2	many	CASSHLAGDGETQYF	TGTGCCAGCAGTCATCTAGCGGGAGATGGTGAGACCCAGTACTTC
TRBV27	TRBJ1-5	NA	NA	CASSLCGRMDSNQPQHF	TGTGCCAGCAGTTTATGCGGCAGGATGGATAGCAATCAGCCCCAGCATTTT
TRBV2	TRBJ2-2	NA	few	CASSENVVQAWDTGELFF	TGTGCCAGCAGTGAAAACGTTGTACAGGCGTGGGACACCGGGGAGCTGTTTTTT
TRBV9	TRBJ2-3	NA	many	CASSVEAGADTQYF	TGTGCCAGCAGCGTAGAAGCAGGAGCAGATACGCAGTATTTT
TRBV7-9	TRBJ1-1	TRBD1	many	CASSSTGGVKNTEAFF	TGTGCCAGCAGCTCTACAGGGGGCGTCAAAAACACTGAAGCTTTCTTT
TRBV10-2	TRBJ2-3	NA	many	CASSESWSYTQYF	TGCGCCAGCAGTGAGTCATGGTCCTATACGCAGTATTTT
TRBV6-2/TRBV6-3	TRBJ2-2	NA	NA	CASSSLQENLAGELFF	TGTGCCAGCAGTTCTCTACAGGAGAATCTGGCCGGGGAGCTGTTTTTT
TRBV4-1	TRBJ1-3	NA	many	CASSQVDRGNTIYF	TGCGCCAGCAGCCAAGTAGACAGGGGAAACACCATATATTTT
TRBV11-2	TRBJ2-1	TRBD2	few	CAGGGTSVYNEQFF	TGTGCCGGGGGCGGGACTAGCGTGTACAATGAGCAGTTCTTC
TRBV12-3/TRBV12-4	TRBJ2-3	NA	NA	CASRFLTHTDTQYF	TGTGCCAGCAGGTTTTTGACGCACACAGATACGCAGTATTTT
TRBV7-9	TRBJ2-5	NA	few	CASSPPNSFQETQYF	TGTGCCAGCAGCCCGCCTAATAGTTTCCAAGAGACCCAGTACTTC
TRBV28	TRBJ2-3	NA	NA	CASSPRGFTDTQYF	TGTGCCAGCAGTCCGCGGGGATTCACAGATACGCAGTATTTT
TRBV6-5	TRBJ2-7	NA	many	CASSYWGGEQYF	TGTGCCAGCAGTTACTGGGGCGGGGAGCAGTACTTC
TRBV20-1	TRBJ2-2	NA	many	CSARAPNTGELFF	TGCAGTGCTAGAGCTCCGAACACCGGGGAGCTGTTTTTT
TRBV6-1	TRBJ1-5	NA	many	CASSEVAGAQPQHF	TGTGCCAGCAGTGAAGTGGCAGGGGCTCAGCCCCAGCATTTT
TRBV20-1	TRBJ1-3	NA	many	CSARDLGVASGNTIYF	TGCAGTGCTAGAGATCTCGGGGTGGCCTCTGGAAACACCATATATTTT
TRBV20-1	TRBJ1-5	NA	many	CSARDLWGSSNQPQHF	TGCAGTGCTAGAGATCTTTGGGGCAGTAGCAATCAGCCCCAGCATTTT
TRBV5-6	TRBJ2-1	NA	many	CASSLFRATYNEQFF	TGTGCCAGCAGCTTGTTCAGGGCGACCTACAATGAGCAGTTCTTC
TRBV6-5	TRBJ2-5	TRBD2	many	CASSSRLAGGRETQYF	TGTGCCAGCAGTTCCCGACTAGCGGGGGGGCGAGAGACCCAGTACTTC
TRBV5-4	TRBJ2-5	TRBD2	many	CASRPGLAGMGQETQYF	TGTGCCAGCAGACCTGGACTAGCGGGTATGGGACAAGAGACCCAGTACTTC
TRBV7-9	TRBJ1-3	TRBD1	many	CASSFHTGAQFEISGNTIYF	TGTGCCAGCAGCTTCCATACAGGGGCGCAGTTTGAGATTTCTGGAAACACCATATATTTT
TRBV27	TRBJ1-1	NA	many	CASSPRGLGTEAFF	TGTGCCAGCAGTCCTAGGGGATTGGGCACTGAAGCTTTCTTT
TRBV6-5	TRBJ2-3	NA	many	CASSYSMGGLADTQYF	TGTGCCAGCAGTTACTCGATGGGGGGCTTGGCAGATACGCAGTATTTT
TRBV13	TRBJ2-3	TRBD1	few	CASSVTGQGAPPSSTDTQYF	TGTGCCAGCAGCGTAACGGGACAGGGGGCCCCTCCTTCTAGCACAGATACGCAGTATTTT
TRBV4-3	TRBJ2-7	NA	many	CASSQDPTSPFDEQYF	TGCGCCAGCAGCCAAGATCCCACTAGTCCTTTCGACGAGCAGTACTTC
TRBV20-1	TRBJ2-3	TRBD2	NA	CSAESGGTRYATDTQYF	TGCAGTGCTGAGAGCGGGGGGACTAGATACGCCACAGATACGCAGTATTTT
TRBV5-1	TRBJ2-3	TRBD2	many	CASTVTSGGTSTDTQYF	TGCGCCAGCACGGTAACTAGCGGGGGAACTAGCACAGATACGCAGTATTTT
TRBV13	TRBJ2-7	NA	many	CASSSLPGDEQYF	TGTGCCAGCAGCTCTTTACCAGGGGACGAGCAGTACTTC
TRBV29-1	TRBJ1-1	TRBD1	few	CSVPRQGGEAFF	TGCAGCGTTCCGAGACAGGGGGGTGAAGCTTTCTTT
TRBV12-3/TRBV12-4	TRBJ2-3	TRBD1	NA	CTSSSDRGMTDTQYF	TGTACCAGCAGTTCGGACAGGGGGATGACAGATACGCAGTATTTT
TRBV28	TRBJ2-5	NA	many	CASNPSELAVETQYF	TGTGCCAGCAACCCTTCTGAACTAGCTGTAGAGACCCAGTACTTC
TRBV20-1	TRBJ2-7	TRBD2	few	CSARDIAGGPDYYEQYF	TGCAGTGCTAGAGATATAGCGGGGGGGCCGGATTATTACGAGCAGTACTTC